The rows below give T cell receptor beta chains drawn from one sample of a study of blood T cell repertoires in COVID-19. Only in-frame clones appear in the TCRdb table, and some are missing; sequencing was by immunoSEQ multiplex PCR. The table lists around 130,000 clones, over 60% of them singletons, with approximately 16% in the top ten. The sample comprised peripheral blood. All receptors derive from a man aged 45-60 years with acute or convalescent COVID-19. Each CDR3 is given with its conserved first and last residue. The order of the fields is clone size, J gene, D gene, V gene, CDR3 DNA, CDR3 protein. The D gene is left open where the match is weak. Where a row states a size, it is once, few, many or the class of an expanded clone; other rows omit it.

>.|TRBJ1-1|.|TRBV5-1
TGCGCCAGCAGCTTGGCAGGGGCGAACACTGAAGCTTTCTTT
CASSLAGANTEAFF
>.|TRBJ1-5|.|TRBV12-3/TRBV12-4
TGTGCCAGCAGTATCCAGCGCTCTACGGCCCAGCATTTT
CASSIQRSTAQHF
>.|TRBJ2-5|.|TRBV5-6
TGTGCCAGCAGCTTGGGGGCCTTGGAGACCCAGTACTTC
CASSLGALETQYF
>.|TRBJ2-3|TRBD2|TRBV3-1/TRBV3-2
TGTGCCAGCAGCCAAGGCCGACTAGCGGGGGGGCCGGGAGATACGCAGTATTTT
CASSQGRLAGGPGDTQYF
>.|TRBJ2-1|.|TRBV4-1
TGCGCCAGCAGCCAAGGTGAGGGAGGTGAGCAGTTCTTC
CASSQGEGGEQFF
>.|TRBJ2-6|.|TRBV5-1
TGCGCCAGCAGCTTAACAGGCTCTGGGGCCAACGTCCTGACTTTC
CASSLTGSGANVLTF
>.|TRBJ2-2|TRBD2|TRBV7-3
TGTGCCAGCAGCTGGACTAGCGGGGAGTCGGGAGCCGGGGAGCTGTTTTTT
CASSWTSGESGAGELFF
>.|TRBJ1-1|.|TRBV12-3/TRBV12-4
TGTGCCAGCAAGCCCACGGGGTTCACTGAAGCTTTCTTT
CASKPTGFTEAFF
>many|TRBJ1-2|.|TRBV4-1
TGCGCCAGCAGCCAAGGACTGAAAAACTATGGCTACACCTTC
CASSQGLKNYGYTF
>few|TRBJ1-6|.|TRBV2
TGTGCCAGCAGTGAAGGACGGGTGAATTCACCCCTCCACTTT
CASSEGRVNSPLHF
>once|TRBJ1-1|TRBD1|TRBV2
TGTGCCAGCAAGGCGGGACAGGGTGGGAGCACTGAAGCTTTCTTT
CASKAGQGGSTEAFF
>.|TRBJ1-1|.|TRBV2
TGTGCCAGCAGTGAATTGGGCCCCACTGAAGCTTTCTTT
CASSELGPTEAFF
>.|TRBJ2-7|.|TRBV10-3
TGTGCCATCAGTGATAGACAGACCAAGATGGGGCAGTACTTC
CAISDRQTKMGQYF
>.|TRBJ2-5|TRBD2|TRBV9
TGTGCCAGCAGCGTAGACCCCGCGGGGGGGGACCAAGAGACCCAGTACTTC
CASSVDPAGGDQETQYF
>once|TRBJ1-4|.|TRBV5-1
TGCGCCAGCAGCTTAGGGGCAACTAATGAAAAACTGTTTTTT
CASSLGATNEKLFF
>.|TRBJ1-1|TRBD1|TRBV19
TGTGCCAGTAGAGAGACAGGGGGCGGAACTGAAGCTTTCTTT
CASRETGGGTEAFF
>.|TRBJ1-2|TRBD1|TRBV5-4
TGTGCCAGCAGCCAAGGACAGGAGAACTATGGCTACACCTTC
CASSQGQENYGYTF
>.|TRBJ1-1|.|TRBV6-5
TGTGCCAGCAGTAGGCGACAGGCTAGTGAAGCTTTCTTT
CASSRRQASEAFF
>.|TRBJ1-3|.|TRBV13
TGTGCCAGCAGCCCAACCGGCACCTTGTCCGGGGGAACTGGAAACACCATATATTTT
CASSPTGTLSGGTGNTIYF
>.|TRBJ1-3|.|TRBV3-1/TRBV3-2
TGTGCCAGCAGCCAAGGGAGAGACTCTGGAAACACCATATATTTT
CASSQGRDSGNTIYF
>.|TRBJ2-3|TRBD1|TRBV4-1
TGCGCCAGCAGCCAAGTGGGCAGGGGGCGCGTCGCAGATACGCAGTATTTT
CASSQVGRGRVADTQYF
>.|TRBJ1-6|TRBD1|TRBV2
TGTGCCAGCAGACACAGGGGGCAGTCACCCCTCCACTTT
CASRHRGQSPLHF
>.|TRBJ1-6|TRBD1|TRBV23-1
TGCGCCAGCAGTCATCGGACAGGGAGAAATTCACCCCTCCACTTT
CASSHRTGRNSPLHF
>once|TRBJ1-1|TRBD1|TRBV6-1
TGTGCCAGCAGACCAACAGGGGGGAGGACTGAAGCTTTCTTT
CASRPTGGRTEAFF
>.|TRBJ2-2|TRBD1|TRBV30
TGTGCCTGGAGACGCAGAGGACAGGGAGAGACCGGGGAGCTGTTTTTT
CAWRRRGQGETGELFF
>.|TRBJ2-5|.|TRBV7-7
TGTGCCAGCAGTACTAAGCGGGGAGCAGGGGAAGAGACCCAGTACTTC
CASSTKRGAGEETQYF
>.|TRBJ2-5|TRBD2|TRBV5-1
TGCGCCAGCAGCCTGAATGGGGCTAGCGGGGAGACCCAGTACTTC
CASSLNGASGETQYF
>.|TRBJ2-3|TRBD2|TRBV14
TGTGCCAGCAGCCAAGGGAGACTAGCGGGGGGAAGGGTTTCTCGCACAGATACGCAGTATTTT
CASSQGRLAGGRVSRTDTQYF
>few|TRBJ2-1|.|TRBV6-5
TGTGCCAGCAGGAAGGCCGGGACTCCCACTGAGCAGTTCTTC
CASRKAGTPTEQFF
>.|TRBJ1-1|TRBD1|TRBV5-5
TGTGCCAGCAGGGCACCCGACAGGGGTGGGACTGAAGCTTTCTTT
CASRAPDRGGTEAFF
>few|TRBJ2-2|.|TRBV27
TGTGCCAGCAAGGAAAACAGATTGAACACCGGGGAGCTGTTTTTT
CASKENRLNTGELFF
>.|TRBJ2-5|TRBD1|TRBV5-1
TGCGCCAGCAGCTTAGCAGAGACGACAGGGGGCGAGACCCAGTACTTC
CASSLAETTGGETQYF
>.|TRBJ2-1|.|TRBV5-5
TGTGCCAGCAGCTTGGCGGGTCCAGATGTGTGGTTTGCTGAGCAGTTCTTC
CASSLAGPDVWFAEQFF
>.|TRBJ1-2|.|TRBV29-1
TGCAGTTCGCTGGACAGCTATGGCTACACCTTC
CSSLDSYGYTF
>many|TRBJ2-1|.|TRBV6-5
TGTGCCAGCAGTTACCTGACGACTCCCTCCTACAATGAGCAGTTCTTC
CASSYLTTPSYNEQFF
>.|TRBJ2-1|.|TRBV6-1
TGTGCCAGCACTGAAAGGGGGTGGGGAGTCGAGGGGAATGAGCAGTTCTTC
CASTERGWGVEGNEQFF
>few|TRBJ1-4|TRBD1|TRBV12-5
TGTGCTAGTGGTTTGGGTGACAGGGGATCTAATGAAAAACTGTTTTTT
CASGLGDRGSNEKLFF
>.|TRBJ2-2|.|TRBV7-3
TGTGCCAGCAGCTTAACAGCCACCGGGGAGCTGTTTTTT
CASSLTATGELFF
>once|TRBJ2-1|TRBD2|TRBV10-3
TGTGCCATCAGTGACCCCGGGACTAGCGGAAACAATGAGCAGTTCTTC
CAISDPGTSGNNEQFF
>.|TRBJ2-3|.|TRBV20-1
TGCAGTGCTAGTCCCGTTAGCACAGATACGCAGTATTTT
CSASPVSTDTQYF
>.|TRBJ2-5|.|TRBV10-2
TGCGCCAGCAGTGATGTGACTAGGCAAGAGACCCAGTACTTC
CASSDVTRQETQYF
>.|TRBJ2-2|.|TRBV19
TGTGCCAGTGGACGCCGGGACTTACGCGCCACCGGGGAGCTGTTTTTT
CASGRRDLRATGELFF
>.|TRBJ2-2|TRBD1|TRBV6-5
TGTGCCAGCAGTCGGGACAGGCCGACCGGGGAGCTGTTTTTT
CASSRDRPTGELFF
>few|TRBJ2-3|.|TRBV19
TGTGCCAGTAGTATTGGGGCAGGGTTGTCAGATACGCAGTATTTT
CASSIGAGLSDTQYF
>few|TRBJ2-3|.|TRBV19
TGTGCCAGCGGGGTTTTCTCAGATACGCAGTATTTT
CASGVFSDTQYF
>.|TRBJ1-1|.|TRBV5-5
TGTGCCAGCCACCCCGTAAGGGGATCCACTGAAGCTTTCTTT
CASHPVRGSTEAFF
>.|TRBJ2-1|TRBD2|TRBV9
TGTGCCAGCAGCCCGGGAGGTGGAAGAAACAATGAGCAGTTCTTC
CASSPGGGRNNEQFF
>.|TRBJ1-2|.|TRBV5-1
TGCGCCAGCAGCCGGGAGATTGACAGTAGCTATGGCTACACCTTC
CASSREIDSSYGYTF
>few|TRBJ1-5|.|TRBV29-1
TGCAGCGTTAGGACAGACGAGAATCAGCCCCAGCATTTT
CSVRTDENQPQHF
>once|TRBJ2-1|TRBD1|TRBV11-3
TGTGCCAGCAGCTCCCGGGACAGGGTCAATGAGCAGTTCTTC
CASSSRDRVNEQFF
>.|TRBJ1-2|TRBD1|TRBV4-2
TGTGCCAGCAGCCAGGCCACAGGGGGCCCGGTGGTTGGCTACACCTTC
CASSQATGGPVVGYTF
>many|TRBJ2-5|TRBD1|TRBV7-8
TGTGCCAGCAGCTCAAGACAGGGTTTGCAAGAGACCCAGTACTTC
CASSSRQGLQETQYF
>.|TRBJ1-1|TRBD1|TRBV5-1
TGCGCCAGCAGCTTGTTAGGACAGGGTTTCGGCACTGAAGCTTTCTTT
CASSLLGQGFGTEAFF